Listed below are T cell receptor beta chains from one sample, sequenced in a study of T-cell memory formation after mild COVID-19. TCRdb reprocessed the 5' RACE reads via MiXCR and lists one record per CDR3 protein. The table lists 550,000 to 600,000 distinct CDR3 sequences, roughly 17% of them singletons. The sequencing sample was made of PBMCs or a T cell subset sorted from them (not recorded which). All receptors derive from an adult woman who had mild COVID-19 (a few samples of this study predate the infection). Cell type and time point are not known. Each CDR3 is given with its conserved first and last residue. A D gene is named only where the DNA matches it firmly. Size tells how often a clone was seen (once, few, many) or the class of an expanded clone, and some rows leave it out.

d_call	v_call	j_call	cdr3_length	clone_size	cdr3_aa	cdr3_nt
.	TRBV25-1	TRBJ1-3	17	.	CASSPTNVLGPGNTIYF	TGTGCCAGCAGTCCCACCAATGTCCTGGGCCCTGGAAACACCATATATTTT
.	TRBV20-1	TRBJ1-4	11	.	CSARGYEKLFF	TGCAGTGCTCGTGGATATGAAAAACTGTTTTTT
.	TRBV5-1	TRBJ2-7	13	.	CASNSGISYEQYF	TGCGCCAGCAACTCAGGGATCTCCTACGAGCAGTACTTC
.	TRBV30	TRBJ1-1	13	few	CAWGSGWGTEAFF	TGTGCCTGGGGGTCTGGGTGGGGCACTGAAGCTTTCTTT
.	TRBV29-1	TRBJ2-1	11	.	CSALRSNEQFF	TGCAGCGCGCTCCGGTCCAATGAGCAGTTCTTC
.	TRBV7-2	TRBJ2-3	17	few	CASSLVSGAGRTDTQYF	TGTGCCAGCAGCTTAGTGAGTGGGGCAGGGAGGACAGATACGCAGTATTTT
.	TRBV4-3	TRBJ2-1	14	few	CASSQDKRKNEQFF	TGCGCCAGCAGCCAAGATAAGCGTAAGAATGAGCAGTTCTTC
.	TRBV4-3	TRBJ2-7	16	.	CASSQDLGSPREEQYF	TGCGCCAGCAGCCAAGATCTAGGCTCGCCCCGGGAGGAGCAGTACTTC
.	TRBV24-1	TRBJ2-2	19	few	CATSDPTPKLYWETGELFF	TGTGCCACCAGTGATCCCACACCGAAATTGTACTGGGAGACCGGGGAGCTGTTTTTT
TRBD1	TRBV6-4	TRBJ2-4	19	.	CASSEPGQGYLETKNIQYF	TGTGCCAGCAGCGAGCCGGGACAGGGGTATCTAGAGACCAAAAACATTCAGTACTTC
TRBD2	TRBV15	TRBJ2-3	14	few	CAAAGDSLSDTQYF	TGTGCCGCCGCGGGGGACTCACTTTCAGATACGCAGTATTTT
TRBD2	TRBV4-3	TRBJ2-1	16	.	CASSQGLVAGENEQFF	TGCGCCAGCAGCCAAGGGTTAGTAGCGGGAGAAAATGAGCAGTTCTTC
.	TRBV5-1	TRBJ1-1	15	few	CASSLEGGLWTEAFF	TGCGCCAGCAGCTTGGAGGGGGGCCTCTGGACTGAAGCTTTCTTT
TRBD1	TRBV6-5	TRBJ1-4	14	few	CASSSDRENEKLFF	TGTGCCAGCAGTTCGGACAGGGAGAATGAAAAACTGTTTTTT
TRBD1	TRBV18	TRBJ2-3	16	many	CASSRMGQGGTDTQYF	TGTGCCAGCTCACGGATGGGACAGGGGGGCACAGATACGCAGTATTTT
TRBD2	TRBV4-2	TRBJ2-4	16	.	CASSQPQRESWDTQYF	TGTGCCAGCAGCCAACCTCAGCGGGAGTCTTGGGACACTCAGTACTTC
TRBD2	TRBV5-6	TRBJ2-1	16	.	CASSLPGLAEGNEQFF	TGTGCCAGCAGCCTACCGGGACTAGCGGAGGGTAATGAGCAGTTCTTC
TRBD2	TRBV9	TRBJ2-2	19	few	CASSPGVWGGSLSTGELFF	TGTGCCAGCAGCCCCGGGGTATGGGGGGGGAGTCTCAGCACCGGGGAGCTGTTTTTT
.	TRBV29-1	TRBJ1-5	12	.	CSVGERDQPQHF	TGCAGCGTTGGGGAAAGAGATCAGCCCCAGCATTTT
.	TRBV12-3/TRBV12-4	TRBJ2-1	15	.	CASSLSGLASHEQFF	TGTGCCAGCAGTTTGAGCGGCCTGGCATCACATGAGCAGTTCTTC
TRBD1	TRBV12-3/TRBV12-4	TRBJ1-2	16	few	CASSPAGQGAQYGYTF	TGTGCCAGCAGTCCCGCGGGACAGGGGGCGCAGTATGGCTACACCTTC
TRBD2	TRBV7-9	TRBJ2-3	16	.	CASRSTGLARMGTQYF	TGTGCCAGCAGGTCTACGGGACTAGCAAGGATGGGGACGCAGTATTTT
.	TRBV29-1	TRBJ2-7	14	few	CSVLGKGVFYEQYF	TGCAGCGTTCTTGGGAAGGGGGTGTTTTACGAGCAGTACTTC
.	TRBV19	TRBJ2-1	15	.	CASSRSGAGGNEQFF	TGTGCCAGTAGTAGGTCGGGAGCCGGAGGCAATGAGCAGTTCTTC
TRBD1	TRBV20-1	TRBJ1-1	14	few	CSASRTGYDTEAFF	TGCAGTGCTAGTAGGACAGGGTACGACACTGAAGCTTTCTTT
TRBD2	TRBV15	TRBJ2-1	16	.	CATSRGSSGAYNEQFF	TGTGCCACCAGCAGAGGATCTAGCGGGGCCTACAATGAGCAGTTCTTC
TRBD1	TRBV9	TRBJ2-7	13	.	CASSVWQGDEQYF	TGTGCCAGCAGCGTATGGCAGGGGGACGAGCAGTACTTC
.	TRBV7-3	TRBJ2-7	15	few	CASSLVLAAPYEQYF	TGTGCCAGCAGCTTAGTCTTGGCCGCCCCCTACGAGCAGTACTTC
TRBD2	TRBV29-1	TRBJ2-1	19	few	CSVEGGLAGGKSSYNEQFF	TGCAGCGTTGAAGGGGGACTAGCGGGAGGGAAAAGCTCCTACAATGAGCAGTTCTTC
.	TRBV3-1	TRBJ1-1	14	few	CASSQGVMNTEAFF	TGTGCCAGCAGCCAAGGGGTGATGAACACTGAAGCTTTCTTT
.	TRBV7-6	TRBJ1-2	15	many	CASSPTDRANYGYTF	TGTGCCAGCAGCCCAACGGACAGAGCTAACTATGGCTACACCTTC
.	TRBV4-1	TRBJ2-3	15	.	CASSQQGRRPDTQYF	TGCGCCAGCAGCCAACAGGGGCGGAGGCCAGATACGCAGTATTTT
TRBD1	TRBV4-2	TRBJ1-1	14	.	CASSKTGRITEAFF	TGTGCCAGCAGTAAGACAGGGCGGATCACTGAAGCTTTCTTT
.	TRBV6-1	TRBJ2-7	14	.	CASSGTGPSYEQYF	TGTGCCAGCAGTGGTACAGGACCCTCCTACGAGCAGTACTTC
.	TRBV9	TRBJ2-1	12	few	CASSVERQGQFF	TGTGCCAGCAGCGTAGAAAGGCAAGGGCAGTTCTTC
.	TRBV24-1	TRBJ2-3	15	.	CATSDFNPGTDTQYF	TGTGCCACCAGTGATTTCAACCCGGGTACAGATACGCAGTATTTT
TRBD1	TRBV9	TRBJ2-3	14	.	CASSVSGGLDTQYF	TGTGCCAGCAGCGTGTCAGGGGGCTTGGATACGCAGTATTTT
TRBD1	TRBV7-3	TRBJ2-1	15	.	CASTPRTGEGNEQFF	TGTGCCAGCACCCCCCGGACAGGGGAGGGCAATGAGCAGTTCTTC
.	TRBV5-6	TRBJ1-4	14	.	CASSPRGMDEKLFF	TGTGCCAGCAGCCCGCGGGGAATGGATGAAAAACTGTTTTTT
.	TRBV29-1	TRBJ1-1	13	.	CSVGTGEDTEAFF	TGCAGCGTTGGCACAGGTGAAGATACTGAAGCTTTCTTT
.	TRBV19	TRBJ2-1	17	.	CASSPTHLLSSYNEQFF	TGTGCCAGTAGTCCAACCCACCTCCTAAGCTCCTACAATGAGCAGTTCTTC
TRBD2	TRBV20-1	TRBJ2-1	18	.	CSARGGLAGGSSYNEQFF	TGCAGTGCTAGAGGAGGACTAGCGGGGGGGAGCTCCTACAATGAGCAGTTCTTC
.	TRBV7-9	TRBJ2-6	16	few	CASSPPLPTGANVLTF	TGTGCCAGCAGCCCCCCCCTCCCCACTGGGGCCAACGTCCTGACTTTC
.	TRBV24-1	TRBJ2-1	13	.	CATRSGAYNEQFF	TGTGCCACCAGGTCGGGGGCCTACAATGAGCAGTTCTTC
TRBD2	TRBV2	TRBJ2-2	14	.	CASRGLVGTGELFF	TGTGCCAGCAGAGGACTAGTCGGCACCGGGGAGCTGTTTTTT
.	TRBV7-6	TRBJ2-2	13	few	CASTSAKAGELFF	TGTGCCAGCACCTCGGCGAAGGCCGGGGAGCTGTTTTTT
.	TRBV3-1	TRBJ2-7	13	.	CASSQIPAGEQYF	TGTGCCAGCAGCCAGATACCGGCGGGGGAGCAGTACTTC
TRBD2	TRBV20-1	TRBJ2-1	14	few	CSARSSGVNNEQFF	TGCAGTGCTAGATCTAGCGGGGTGAACAATGAGCAGTTCTTC
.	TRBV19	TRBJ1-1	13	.	CASSIILNTEAFF	TGTGCCAGTAGTATAATCTTGAACACTGAAGCTTTCTTT
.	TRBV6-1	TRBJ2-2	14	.	CASRGGGSTGELFF	TGTGCCAGCCGAGGGGGGGGCAGCACCGGGGAGCTGTTTTTT
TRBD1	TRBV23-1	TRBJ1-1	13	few	CASLTGEGTEAFF	TGCGCCAGCCTAACAGGGGAGGGCACTGAAGCTTTCTTT
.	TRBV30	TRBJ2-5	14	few	CASEGPPYQETQYF	TGTGCCTCGGAGGGGCCTCCGTACCAAGAGACCCAGTACTTC
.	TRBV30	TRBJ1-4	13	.	CAWKVWGNEKLFF	TGTGCCTGGAAGGTATGGGGGAATGAAAAACTGTTTTTT
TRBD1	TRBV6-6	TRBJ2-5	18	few	CASSYSWGQGESGETQYF	TGTGCCAGCAGTTACTCGTGGGGACAGGGGGAATCCGGGGAGACCCAGTACTTC
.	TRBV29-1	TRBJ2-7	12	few	CSVEARNYEQYF	TGCAGCGTTGAGGCCAGAAACTACGAGCAGTACTTC
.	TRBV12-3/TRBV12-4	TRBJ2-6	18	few	CASRPGGGNLIGANVLTF	TGTGCCAGCAGACCCGGAGGGGGTAATTTAATCGGGGCCAACGTCCTGACTTTC
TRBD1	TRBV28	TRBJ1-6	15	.	CASIQGGEVNSPLHF	TGTGCCAGCATCCAGGGGGGGGAAGTGAATTCACCCCTCCACTTT
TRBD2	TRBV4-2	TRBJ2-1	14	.	CASTFSGRANEQFF	TGTGCCAGCACCTTCAGCGGGAGGGCCAATGAGCAGTTCTTC
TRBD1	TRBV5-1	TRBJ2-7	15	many	CASSSTGQERYEQYF	TGCGCCAGCAGCTCTACCGGACAGGAACGCTACGAGCAGTACTTC
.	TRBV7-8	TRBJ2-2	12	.	CASSLDPLTLFF	TGTGCCAGCAGCTTGGACCCACTCACGCTGTTTTTT